Sequencing of this TCR beta chain was carried out in a study of blood T cell repertoires in COVID-19. Original processing notes: Estimates of nucleated cell counts were drawn from the amplification of reference gene primers. Measured with immunoSEQ multiplex PCR; TCRdb has only the in-frame clones, and not every one. That table supplies the V and J calls and clone size; D and trimming were determined from the DNA. The sample carries roughly 290,000 clones, around nine tenths recorded once. This clone came up a few times. V was shortened by 6 bases and J by 0 bases, with 6 bases between the two germline ends. This CDR3 spans 12 amino acids. From germline, CDR1 is SNHLY and CDR2 FYNNEI.

The origin of this receptor is a middle-aged woman who had recovered from COVID-19. The genes are TRBV2 and TRBJ2-7; the D is unclear. Sample: PBMCs or T cells enriched from blood (not recorded which). CDR3 protein: CASRVSSYEQYF. Written as DNA, the CDR3 is TGTGCCAGCAGGGTGAGCTCCTACGAGCAGTACTTC.